This T cell receptor (beta chain) emerged from a study of T cells in Graves' hyperthyroidism and ophthalmopathy. Regions amplified from RNA transcripts were the TCR beta CDR3 regions. The HTBI primer set drove a first-round RT-PCR of the TCR CDR3. TCRdb re-analysed the multiplex PCR reads in MiXCR, keeping a single row per CDR3 protein. The sample shows about half a million distinct CDR3 sequences, around 16% of them seen only once. The CDR3 loop spans 13 amino acids. In germline, CDR1 is SGHVS, CDR2 FNYEAQ. Trimming stripped 5 bases from V and 7 bases from J, with 9 bases between. This clonotype has more than one count but fewer than ten.

This receptor was identified in a woman aged 25 to 39 with Graves' ophthalmopathy. Specimen: blood. The chain has TRBV7-6 and TRBJ1-6; TRBD1 might be the D (5 bases). The CDR3 coding sequence is TGTGCCAGCAGCCCTAGACAGAATTCACCCCTCCACTTT. Translated, it gives CASSPRQNSPLHF. Based on the CDR3 plus reference TRBV7-6 and TRBJ1-6, the full variable domain is GAGVSQSPRYKVTKRGQDVALRCDPISGHVSLYWYRQALGQGPEFLTYFNYEAQQDKSGLPNDRFSAERPEGSISTLTIQRTEQRDSAMYRCASSPRQNSPLHFGNGTRLTVT.